Shown below are 8 T cell receptor beta chains from a single sample sequenced in a study of cytomegalovirus exposure and HLA in healthy donors. Researchers ran the PCR with 60 Vbeta and 13 Jbeta primers. The repertoire was sequenced with immunoSEQ multiplex PCR; TCRdb's copy has only in-frame clones and lacks some. The data show 110,000 to 150,000 clones, roughly four fifths seen once. Sequenced: PBMCs. All receptors come from a woman in her fifties or sixties in good health and CMV-seropositive.

The chain carries TRBV6-1 and TRBJ2-5, with 10 bases lining up with TRBD1. Looked up from germline, CDR1 is MNHNS and CDR2 is SASEGT. V was pared by 8 bases and J by 5 bases, with 2 bases of the junction left unmatched. The CDR3 length is 12 residues. The chain's CDR3 is CASGDRGETQYF. In DNA form, the CDR3 reads TGTGCCAGCGGGGACAGGGGTGAGACCCAGTACTTC.

V is TRBV7-3 and J is TRBJ2-7; 7 positions agree with TRBD1. CDR3 length: 13 residues. Per germline, CDR1 SGHTA and CDR2 FQGTGA. With V trimmed by 2 bases and J by 5 bases, 3 bases remained unmatched. The CDR3 sequence is CASSLGQANEQYF. The CDR3 nucleotides are TGTGCCAGCAGCTTAGGACAGGCCAACGAGCAGTACTTC.

V gene TRBV2 combines with J gene TRBJ1-1; 8 positions match TRBD1. The CDR3 is 15 residues long. After removal of 4 bases from V and 1 base from J, the junction contained 5 bases not matched to a gene. Germline-derived CDR1 and CDR2 are SNHLY and FYNNEI. Here the CDR3 reads CASSAPGTGNTEAFF. The CDR3 region has the DNA TGTGCCAGCAGTGCTCCCGGGACAGGGAACACTGAAGCTTTCTTT.

This chain connects TRBV9 to TRBJ1-4; 7 positions match TRBD1. Looked up from germline, CDR1 is SGDLS and CDR2 is YYNGEE. With V trimmed by 4 bases and J by 7 bases, 7 bases remained unmatched. This CDR3 contains 14 residues. The CDR3 loop reads CASSLRDSGEKLFF. Here the CDR3 DNA reads TGTGCCAGCAGCCTTAGGGACAGTGGTGAAAAACTGTTTTTT. Together with reference TRBV9 and TRBJ1-4, the CDR3 gives the full variable domain: DSGVTQTPKHLITATGQRVTLRCSPRSGDLSVYWYQQSLDQGLQFLIQYYNGEERAKGNILERFSAQQFPDLHSELNLSSLELGDSALYFCASSLRDSGEKLFFGSGTQLSVL.

This clone was observed a few times. The chain couples TRBV15 to TRBJ2-7; TRBD2 is a possible D gene (7 bases). The V end lost 3 bases, the J end lost 2 bases, and 17 bases lay between the germline ends. The CDR3 spans 16 residues. Germline loops: CDR1 LNHNV, CDR2 YYDKDF (reference sequence). The chain's CDR3 is CATSSPQKGGTYEQYF. CDR3 in DNA: TGTGCCACCAGCAGTCCCCAAAAGGGGGGGACCTACGAGCAGTACTTC.

The chain recombines TRBV12-5 with TRBJ2-1; 10 nucleotides agree with TRBD2. V was pared by 7 bases and J by 8 bases, with 11 bases of the junction left unmatched. The CDR3 is made up of 15 amino acids. Germline assignment: CDR1 LGHNT and CDR2 FRNRAP. The DNA of the CDR3 is TGTGCTAGTGCTCCCGGGACTAGCGAGTTTGATGAGCAGTTCTTC. It is translated as CASAPGTSEFDEQFF. The variable domain in full, completed from reference TRBV12-5 and TRBJ2-1, reads DARVTQTPRHKVTEMGQEVTMRCQPILGHNTVFWYRQTMMQGLELLAYFRNRAPLDDSGMPKDRFSAEMPDATLATLKIQPSEPRDSAVYFCASAPGTSEFDEQFFGPGTRLTVL.

The chain recombines TRBV30 with TRBJ1-6, with D tentatively TRBD1 (5 bases). Trimming pared 2 bases from V and 8 bases from J, leaving 10 bases between. This CDR3 region has 13 residues. CDR1 is GTSNPN, CDR2 SVGIG, per germline (reference sequence). CDR3 amino acids: CAWSPGRDSPLHF. CDR3 DNA: TGTGCCTGGAGTCCAGGGAGGGATTCACCCCTCCACTTT.

The chain joins TRBV19 to TRBJ1-1; D is unresolved. Germline CDR1 and CDR2: LNHDA and SQIVND (reference sequence). The CDR3 is made up of 14 amino acids. V lost 7 bases, J lost 6 bases, and 18 bases lay in between. This chain's CDR3 is CASKYTDPRSEAFF. CDR3 DNA: TGTGCCAGTAAATATACAGACCCAAGGTCTGAAGCTTTCTTT.